This TCR beta chain is drawn from a study of T-cell reconstitution after alpha-beta-depleted transplantation in children. The authors prepared the TCRbeta library with unique molecular identifiers. TCRdb used MiXCR to reprocess the PCR reads, holding one entry per CDR3 protein. Among 100,000 or so distinct CDR3 sequences listed, 9% to 15% were seen once. This clonotype has a count of ten or more. Per germline, CDR1 DFQATT and CDR2 SNEGSKA (reference sequence). The germline V and J ends were trimmed by 6 bases and 1 base, with 13 bases remaining between them. This CDR3 has 14 amino acids. The sequencing here drew on PBMCs from the stem cell graft donor, taken from the stem cell graft. This sequence joins TRBV20-1 and TRBJ1-5; D possibly corresponds to TRBD1 (6 bases). The receptor was derived from a human donor who donated a stem cell graft to a child with inherited bone marrow failure. The CDR3 sequence: CSALEGGSNQPQHF. CDR3 nucleotides: TGCAGTGCATTGGAGGGGGGGAGCAATCAGCCCCAGCATTTT.